The clone carrying this T cell receptor (beta chain) was picked up a small number of times. CD25-based Treg depletion was applied to purified naive CD4+ T cells. TCRdb reanalysed the 5' RACE reads using MiXCR and keeps one entry per CDR3 protein. Of about 50,000 distinct CDR3 sequences listed, around 28% were seen once; the top ten hold 2.1%. V lost 2 bases and J lost 5, with 10 bases in between. CDR3 length: 13 residues. Material for sequencing was naive CD4+ T cells sorted from blood. Subset specified: naive CD4+ T cells, CD4+CD45RA+CD25-. J is TRBJ2-7 and V is TRBV12-3 or TRBV12-4; no firm D call. This clonotype was sampled from a female donor with breast cancer. This CDR3 reads CASSLKVEHEQYF. CDR3 nucleotides: TGTGCCAGCAGTTTAAAGGTAGAACACGAGCAGTACTTC.